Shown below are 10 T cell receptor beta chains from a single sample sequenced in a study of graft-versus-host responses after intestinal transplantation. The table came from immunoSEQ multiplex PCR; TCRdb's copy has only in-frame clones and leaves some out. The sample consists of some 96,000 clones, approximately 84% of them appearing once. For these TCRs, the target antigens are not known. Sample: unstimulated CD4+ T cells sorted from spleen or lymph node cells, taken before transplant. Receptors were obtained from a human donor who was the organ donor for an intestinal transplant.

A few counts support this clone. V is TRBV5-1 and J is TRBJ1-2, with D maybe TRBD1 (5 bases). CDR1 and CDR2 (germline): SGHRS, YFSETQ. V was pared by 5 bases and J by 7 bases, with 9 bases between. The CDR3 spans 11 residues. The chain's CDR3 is CASRGTFGYTF. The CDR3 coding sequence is TGCGCCAGCAGGGGGACGTTTGGCTACACCTTC.

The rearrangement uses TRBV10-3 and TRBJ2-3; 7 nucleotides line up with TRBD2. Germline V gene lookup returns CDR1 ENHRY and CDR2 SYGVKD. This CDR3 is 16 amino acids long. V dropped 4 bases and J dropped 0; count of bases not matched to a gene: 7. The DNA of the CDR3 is TGTGCCATCAGTGGCAGGGAGGGGAGTAGCACAGATACGCAGTATTTT. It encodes CAISGREGSSTDTQYF.

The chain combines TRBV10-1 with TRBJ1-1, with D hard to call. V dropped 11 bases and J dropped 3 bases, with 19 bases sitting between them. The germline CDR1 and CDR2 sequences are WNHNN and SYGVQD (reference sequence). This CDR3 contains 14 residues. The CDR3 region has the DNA TGCGCCCGGAGGGATTTTTCGTGGGACACTGAAGCTTTCTTT. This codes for CARRDFSWDTEAFF.

The CDR3 nucleotides are TGTGCCAGCAGCGCTAGCGGGGGGGCAGGGACTGAAGCTTTCTTT. Its translation is CASSASGGAGTEAFF. The chain uses TRBV9 and TRBJ1-1; tentatively, D is TRBD1 (6 bases). Germline CDR1 is SGDLS and CDR2 is YYNGEE. V lost 3 bases and J lost 5, with 17 bases in between. The CDR3 is 15 amino acids. The entire variable domain, with the rest obtained from reference TRBV9 and TRBJ1-1, is as follows: DSGVTQTPKHLITATGQRVTLRCSPRSGDLSVYWYQQSLDQGLQFLIQYYNGEERAKGNILERFSAQQFPDLHSELNLSSLELGDSALYFCASSASGGAGTEAFFGQGTRLTVV.

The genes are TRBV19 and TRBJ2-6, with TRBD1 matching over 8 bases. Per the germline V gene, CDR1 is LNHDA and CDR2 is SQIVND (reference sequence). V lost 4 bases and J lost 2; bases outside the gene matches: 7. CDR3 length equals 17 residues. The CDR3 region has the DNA TGTGCCAGTAGTAAACAGGGGGTTAGCCCTGGGGCCAACGTCCTGACTTTC. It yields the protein CASSKQGVSPGANVLTF.

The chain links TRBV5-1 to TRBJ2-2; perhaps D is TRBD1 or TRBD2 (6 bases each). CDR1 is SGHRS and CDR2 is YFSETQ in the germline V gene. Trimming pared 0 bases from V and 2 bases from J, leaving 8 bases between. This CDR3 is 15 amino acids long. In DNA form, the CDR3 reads TGCGCCAGCAGCTTGGAGGGGGGTAACACCGGGGAGCTGTTTTTT. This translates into CASSLEGGNTGELFF.

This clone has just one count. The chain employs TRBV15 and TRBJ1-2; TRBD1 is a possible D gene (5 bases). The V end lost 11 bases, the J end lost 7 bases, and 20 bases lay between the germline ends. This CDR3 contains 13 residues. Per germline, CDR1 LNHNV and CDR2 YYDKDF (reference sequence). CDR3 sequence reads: CAASRQLQGGYTF. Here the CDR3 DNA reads TGTGCCGCAAGTCGACAGCTTCAGGGTGGCTACACCTTC.

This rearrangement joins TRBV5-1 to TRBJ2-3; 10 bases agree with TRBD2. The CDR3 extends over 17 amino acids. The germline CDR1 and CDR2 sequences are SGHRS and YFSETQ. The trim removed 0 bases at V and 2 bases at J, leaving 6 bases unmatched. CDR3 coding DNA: TGCGCCAGCAGCTTGGAATGGCTAGCGGGGGACACAGATACGCAGTATTTT. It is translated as CASSLEWLAGDTDTQYF.

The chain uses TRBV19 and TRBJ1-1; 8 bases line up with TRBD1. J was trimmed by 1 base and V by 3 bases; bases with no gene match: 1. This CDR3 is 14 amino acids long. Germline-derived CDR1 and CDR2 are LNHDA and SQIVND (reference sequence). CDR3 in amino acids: CASSMGTGNTEAFF. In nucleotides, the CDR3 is TGTGCCAGTAGTATGGGGACAGGGAACACTGAAGCTTTCTTT.

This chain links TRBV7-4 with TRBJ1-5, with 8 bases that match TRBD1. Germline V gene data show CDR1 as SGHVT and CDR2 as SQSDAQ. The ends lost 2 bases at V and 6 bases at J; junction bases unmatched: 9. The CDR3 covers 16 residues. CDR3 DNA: TGTGCCAGCAGCTTACAAAGGACAGGGATCGTTCAGCCCCAGCATTTT. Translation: CASSLQRTGIVQPQHF.